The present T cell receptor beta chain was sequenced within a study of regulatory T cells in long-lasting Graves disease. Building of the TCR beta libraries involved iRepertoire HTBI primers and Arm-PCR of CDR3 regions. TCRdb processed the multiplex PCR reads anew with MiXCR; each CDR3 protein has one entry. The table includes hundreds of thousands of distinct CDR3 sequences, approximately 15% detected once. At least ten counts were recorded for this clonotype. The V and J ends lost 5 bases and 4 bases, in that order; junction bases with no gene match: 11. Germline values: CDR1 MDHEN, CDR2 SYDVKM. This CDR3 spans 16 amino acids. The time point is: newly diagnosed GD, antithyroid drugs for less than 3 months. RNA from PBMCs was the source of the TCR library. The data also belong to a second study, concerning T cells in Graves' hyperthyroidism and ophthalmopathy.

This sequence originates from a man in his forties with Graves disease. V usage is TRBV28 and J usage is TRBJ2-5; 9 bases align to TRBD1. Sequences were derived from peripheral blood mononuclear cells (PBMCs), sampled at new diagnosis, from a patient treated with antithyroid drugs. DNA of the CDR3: TGTGCCAGCAGTCCCCGTGGGACAGGGAGATCAGAGACCCAGTACTTC. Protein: CASSPRGTGRSETQYF.